The 23 T cell receptor beta chains below come from one sample, sequenced in a study of glioma-infiltrating T cells after dendritic cell vaccination. Time point noted: after dendritic cell vaccination, including at tumor progression/relapse. TCRdb's table, derived via immunoSEQ multiplex PCR, lists solely in-frame clones and lacks some. The top ten hold roughly 2.8% of the sample, which has more than 85,000 clones, 90% seen once. Sequencing was performed on blood, taken after dendritic cell vaccination. The receptors derive from a human donor with glioblastoma.

This clone was seen only a few times. The chain uses TRBV2 and TRBJ1-5; no reliable D call. The CDR3 has 13 amino acids. Germline V lookup: CDR1 SNHLY, CDR2 FYNNEI. Deletions cut 5 bases from V and 0 bases from J, with 5 bases between. Here the CDR3 reads CASSTVSNQPQHF. The CDR3 nucleotides read TGTGCCAGCAGTACAGTTAGCAATCAGCCCCAGCATTTT.

V is TRBV2 and J is TRBJ1-5, with D unresolved. This CDR3 region has 15 residues. Germline V CDR1 and CDR2: SNHLY, FYNNEI. Trimming took off 8 bases at V and 4 bases at J, with 18 bases between the two ends. The CDR3 loop is CASAGRSGGNQPQHF. CDR3 coding DNA: TGTGCCAGCGCAGGTCGGAGTGGAGGGAATCAGCCCCAGCATTTT.

The chain employs TRBV5-1 and TRBJ2-3, with TRBD1 identical over 8 bases. Germline V gene sequence: CDR1 SGHRS, CDR2 YFSETQ. The ends lost 2 bases at V and 5 bases at J; junction bases unmatched: 7. The CDR3 runs 15 residues. CDR3 protein: CASSLSGGGGDTQYF. The DNA of the CDR3 is TGCGCCAGCAGCTTATCAGGGGGCGGAGGAGATACGCAGTATTTT.

The V gene is TRBV9, the J gene TRBJ2-1, with D uncertain. The germline V gene has CDR1 SGDLS and CDR2 YYNGEE. The CDR3 covers 13 residues. Trimming cost V 0 bases and J 7 bases, with 8 bases left between them. The CDR3 coding sequence is TGTGCCAGCAGCGTAGGGCCTCAGAATGAGCAGTTCTTC. This gives the protein CASSVGPQNEQFF.

The chain employs TRBV28 and TRBJ2-1; TRBD1 matches at 8 bases. Germline V gene sequence: CDR1 MDHEN, CDR2 SYDVKM. CDR3 size: 12 residues. The CDR3 reads CVTGQVYNEQFF. The CDR3 DNA is TGTGTCACGGGACAGGTGTACAATGAGCAGTTCTTC.

This sequence joins TRBV6-6 and TRBJ1-1; D is possibly TRBD1 (5 bases). V was cut by 5 bases and J by 3 bases, with 13 bases left in between. Germline V CDR1 and CDR2: MNHNY, SVGAGI (reference sequence). The CDR3 extends over 14 amino acids. CDR3 sequence: CASSTLGGDTEAFF. In DNA form, the CDR3 reads TGTGCCAGCAGTACTCTCGGGGGGGACACTGAAGCTTTCTTT.

The rearrangement uses TRBV18 and TRBJ2-7, with 7 bases identical to TRBD1. V was pared by 4 bases and J by 3 bases, with 3 bases of the junction left unmatched. CDR1 is KGHSH and CDR2 is LQKENI in the germline V gene. CDR3 size: 13 residues. The CDR3 nucleotides read TGTGCCAGCTCACAGTCAGGGGGCTACGAGCAGTACTTC. This translates into CASSQSGGYEQYF.

The V gene is TRBV5-1, the J gene TRBJ2-7, with TRBD1 matching 8 bases. The CDR3 consists of 16 residues. V lost 0 bases, J lost 4 bases, and 9 bases stayed unmatched. CDR1 and CDR2 (germline): SGHRS, YFSETQ. CDR3 amino acids: CASSLDLTGGVYEQYF. The CDR3, as DNA: TGCGCCAGCAGCTTGGATCTTACAGGGGGAGTTTACGAGCAGTACTTC.

The rearrangement uses TRBV30 and TRBJ1-1; D gene uncertain. This CDR3 is 13 amino acids long. The V end lost 5 bases, the J end lost 2 bases, and 12 bases lay between the germline ends. From germline, CDR1 is GTSNPN and CDR2 SVGIG (reference sequence). CDR3: CAWGPSGNTEAFF. The CDR3 DNA sequence: TGTGCCTGGGGACCCTCGGGAAACACTGAAGCTTTCTTT.

This clone was seen a single time. V is TRBV21-1 and J is TRBJ2-3; the table's D gene call, TRBD1, was not cross checked with the DNA. TRBV21-1 is termed a pseudogene. The CDR3 has 15 amino acids. The CDR3 protein is CASSKDFQSTDTQYF. In nucleotides, the CDR3 is TGTGCCAGCAGCAAAGATTTTCAGAGCACAGATACGCAGTATTTT.

This clone was counted a few times. V is TRBV30 and J is TRBJ2-1; 9 bases align to TRBD2. The CDR3 runs to 16 residues. The germline V gene encodes CDR1 GTSNPN and CDR2 SVGIG (reference sequence). With V trimmed by 2 bases and J by 7 bases, 12 bases remained unmatched. The CDR3 spells CAWSKFLGLAVNEQFF. In nucleotides, the CDR3 is TGTGCCTGGAGTAAGTTTCTGGGACTAGCTGTAAATGAGCAGTTCTTC.

The chain uses TRBV6-5 and TRBJ1-2; 10 positions agree with TRBD1. Germline V gene lookup returns CDR1 MNHEY and CDR2 SVGAGI. The CDR3 is 14 amino acids. Unmatched junction bases numbered 3, after V lost 6 bases and J lost 2 bases. CDR3 residues: CASSSGQGNYGYTF. The CDR3 DNA follows: TGTGCCAGCAGCTCGGGACAGGGGAACTATGGCTACACCTTC.

This rearrangement joins TRBV2 to TRBJ2-1; 9 bases align to TRBD2. The CDR3 runs 14 residues. The V gene end was trimmed by 7 bases and the J gene end by 5 bases; junction bases not matched to a gene: 6. Germline loops: CDR1 SNHLY, CDR2 FYNNEI. In DNA, the CDR3 is TGTGCCAGCAAGGTGGGGACTAGCAACAATGAGCAGTTCTTC. Encoded protein: CASKVGTSNNEQFF.

V is TRBV6-5 and J is TRBJ2-7; 7 bases line up with TRBD1. Germline trimming cut 5 bases from V and 4 bases from J; bases unmatched to any gene: 5. This CDR3 comprises 13 residues. CDR1 is MNHEY and CDR2 is SVGAGI in the germline V gene. CDR3 sequence reads: CASSKRQGYEQYF. DNA for the CDR3: TGTGCCAGCAGTAAACGACAGGGTTACGAGCAGTACTTC.

The chain links TRBV7-2 to TRBJ2-7; 10 bases line up with TRBD2. The CDR3 has 13 amino acids. Germline-derived CDR1 and CDR2 are SGHTA and FQGNSA. V was pared by 3 bases and J by 7 bases, with 3 bases of the junction left unmatched. The CDR3 reads CASSFSGLAEQYF. The DNA for the CDR3 is TGTGCCAGCAGCTTCTCGGGACTAGCGGAGCAGTACTTC.

This clone was observed a few times. The rearrangement uses TRBV4-1 and TRBJ2-7; 10 bases fit TRBD1. Per the germline V gene, CDR1 is MGHRA and CDR2 is YSYEKL. The CDR3 has 15 amino acids. The V segment lost 4 bases and the J segment 6 bases; nucleotides outside the gene matches: 9. The CDR3 DNA sequence: TGCGCCAGCAGCCCAACCGGGACAGGGGTTTTCGAGCAGTACTTC. This sequence encodes CASSPTGTGVFEQYF.

This clone was counted a few times. Written as DNA, the CDR3 is TGTGCCAGCAGCTCAATTGGACAGGGGGAGTCTGGGGCCAACGTCCTGACTTTC. Its protein is CASSSIGQGESGANVLTF. The chain joins TRBV13 to TRBJ2-6; TRBD1 agrees at 10 bases. CDR1 PRHDT and CDR2 FYEKMQ come from the germline V gene (reference sequence). The trim removed 4 bases at V and 1 base at J, leaving 7 bases unmatched. This CDR3 comprises 18 residues.

The genes are TRBV27 and TRBJ2-1; a possible D gene is TRBD2 (5 bases). V gave up 5 bases and J gave up 5 bases, with 16 bases separating them. Germline CDR1 reads MNHEY; CDR2 reads SMNVEV (reference sequence). This CDR3 comprises 15 residues. The CDR3 region has the DNA TGTGCCAGCAGTCCCATGGTAGCGAGTAACAATGAGCAGTTCTTC. Residues: CASSPMVASNNEQFF.

In DNA form, the CDR3 reads TGTGCCAGCAGCTCGGGGGTTCTTCGGGGCTACACCTTC. Protein sequence: CASSSGVLRGYTF. The genes are TRBV7-3 and TRBJ1-2; tentatively, D is TRBD1 (5 bases). Germline V gene lookup returns CDR1 SGHTA and CDR2 FQGTGA. Trimming stripped 4 bases from V and 8 bases from J, with 14 bases between. This CDR3 has 13 amino acids. Based on the CDR3 plus reference TRBV7-3 and TRBJ1-2, the full variable domain is GAGVSQTPSNKVTEKGKYVELRCDPISGHTALYWYRQSLGQGPEFLIYFQGTGAADDSGLPNDRFFAVRPEGSVSTLKIQRTERGDSAVYLCASSSGVLRGYTFGSGTRLTVV.

The chain combines TRBV11-1 with TRBJ2-5, with TRBD1 matching over 8 bases. Trimming removed 5 bases from V and 5 bases from J; junction bases left unmatched: 7. Germline V gene lookup returns CDR1 SGHAT and CDR2 FQDESV (reference sequence). CDR3 length: 14 amino acids. Here the CDR3 reads CASSPRQGWETQYF. DNA for the CDR3: TGTGCCAGCAGCCCGAGACAGGGGTGGGAGACCCAGTACTTC.

This clone came up once. The chain is built from TRBV28 and TRBJ1-1, with D possibly matching TRBD1 (5 bases). Per germline, CDR1 MDHEN and CDR2 SYDVKM. The V end was cut by 3 bases, the J end by 5 bases, with 13 bases between. This CDR3 contains 14 residues. The CDR3 sequence: CASSLSGRETEAFF. CDR3 nucleotide sequence: TGTGCCAGCAGTTTGTCTGGCAGGGAAACTGAAGCTTTCTTT.

J is TRBJ1-4 and V is TRBV7-9, with D perhaps TRBD1 (5 bases). Trimming left V 1 base short and J 7 bases short, with 13 bases between. Per the germline V gene, CDR1 is SEHNR and CDR2 is FQNEAQ (reference sequence). The CDR3 covers 15 residues. The CDR3: CASSLVPQEGEKLFF. The CDR3 coding sequence is TGTGCCAGCAGCTTAGTACCACAGGAGGGTGAAAAACTGTTTTTT.

The CDR3 reads CASSQQGQGESYEQYF. For the CDR3, the DNA is TGTGCCAGCAGCCAACAGGGACAGGGCGAATCCTACGAGCAGTACTTC. J is TRBJ2-7 and V is TRBV4-2; 9 bases fit TRBD1. The junction had 6 bases not matched to a gene; V was cut back by 2 bases and J by 1 base. CDR1 and CDR2 (germline): LGHNA, YNFKEQ. The CDR3 runs to 16 residues.